This TCR beta chain came from a study of blood T cell repertoires in COVID-19 (dated by TCRdb to about 2020). A note on the overall study: Samples covering the acute and convalescent phases of COVID-19 were provided by collaborators in the United States, Italy and Spain. The prospective study material was composed of cDNA or gDNA derived from T cells, B-cell-depleted T cells, or PBMCs. The dataset comprised deeply sampled blood TCRbeta repertoires from subjects exposed to, actively infected with, or recovered from COVID-19. A freely available public database, intended as a resource for researchers studying the immune response to SARS-CoV-2, is where the repertoires were released. The samples were drawn from the first 160 participants of the ongoing ImmuneRACE study and from 950 to 1,500 subjects provided by 6 global collaborators. A de-identified subject ID, COVID-19 status, age in years and sex were almost always included in the sample metadata. Where available, HLA class I and class II types were obtained from metadata supplied by the sample provider rather than from assay-based typing.

General findings and caveats noted by the study authors: Clinical and demographic metadata were provided uncurated, with the amount varying by source and participant.

A single count supports this clone. No antigen is known for it. The input lacks base qualities; no much larger clone sits a single base away. In Seattle, one collaborating source enrolled patients while the infection was active and tracked those patients longitudinally over the course of disease. Collaborating institutions collected whole blood in K2EDTA tubes following their own protocols. For TCRbeta analysis, collaborators shipped samples in one of three forms: frozen whole blood, isolated PBMCs, or DNA extracted from either of those sample types. The immunoSEQ Assay, a bias-controlled multiplex PCR, was used to amplify TCRbeta CDR3 regions from genomic DNA. The paper's data handling went like this. Nucleated cell counts per sample were estimated from amplification of reference gene primers within the assay. Sequence reads were collapsed and filtered to measure the absolute abundance of every unique TCRbeta CDR3 rearrangement. Productive Simpson clonality was computed per sample as the square root of Simpson's diversity index over productive rearrangements. TCRdb carries this immuneACCESS record with in-frame sequences only. Its versions omit some clonotypes, under half of them owing to an unresolved V gene in the studies checked, with the rest unexplained. That table supplies the V and J calls and clone size; D and trimming were determined from the DNA. Across this sample there are roughly 400,000 clones, with approximately 87% seen only once. Jointly, the top ten make up 2.3% of the sample.

From V the trimming removes 2 bases and from J it removes 6 bases, while the gene matches leave 7 bases of the junction unaccounted for. Measured from the cysteine to the phenylalanine, the CDR3 is 14 residues long. Of all the DNA, just the CDR3 is kept, 42 bases in frame from base 1. CDR1 and CDR2 are read off the germline V gene as SGHRS and YFSETQ. The rearrangement combines TRBV5-1 with TRBJ1-2, and 7 junctional nucleotides match TRBD1. The TCR was taken from a woman in her sixties with COVID-19, enrolled during active disease. The sequenced sample consisted of peripheral blood. The DNA sequence is as follows: TGCGCCAGCAGCTTAGAACAGGGGATCGATGGCTACACCTTC. This gives the protein CASSLEQGIDGYTF.